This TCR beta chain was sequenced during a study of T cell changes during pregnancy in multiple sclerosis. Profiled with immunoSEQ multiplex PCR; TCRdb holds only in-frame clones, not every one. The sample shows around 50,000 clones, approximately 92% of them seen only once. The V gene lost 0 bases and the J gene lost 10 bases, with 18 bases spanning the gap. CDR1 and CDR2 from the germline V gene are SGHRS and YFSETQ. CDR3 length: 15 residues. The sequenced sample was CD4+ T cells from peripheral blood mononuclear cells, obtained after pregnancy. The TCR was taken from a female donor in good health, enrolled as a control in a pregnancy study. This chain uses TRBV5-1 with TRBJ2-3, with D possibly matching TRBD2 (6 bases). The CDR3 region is CASSLGGVGQMAQYF. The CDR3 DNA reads TGCGCCAGCAGCTTGGGCGGGGTGGGTCAGATGGCGCAGTATTTT.